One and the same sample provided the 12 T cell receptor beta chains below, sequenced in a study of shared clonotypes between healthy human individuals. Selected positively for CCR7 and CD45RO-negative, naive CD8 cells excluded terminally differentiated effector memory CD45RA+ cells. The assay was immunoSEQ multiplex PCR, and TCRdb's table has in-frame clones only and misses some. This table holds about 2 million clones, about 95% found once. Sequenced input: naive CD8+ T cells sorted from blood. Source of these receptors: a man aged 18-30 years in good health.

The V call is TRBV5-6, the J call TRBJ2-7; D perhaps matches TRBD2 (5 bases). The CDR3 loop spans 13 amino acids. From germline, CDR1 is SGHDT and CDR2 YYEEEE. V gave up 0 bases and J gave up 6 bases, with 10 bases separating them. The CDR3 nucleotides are TGTGCCAGCAGCTTGGTGCGAGGGTCCGAGCAGTACTTC. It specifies CASSLVRGSEQYF. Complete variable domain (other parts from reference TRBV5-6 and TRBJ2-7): DAGVTQSPTHLIKTRGQQVTLRCSPKSGHDTVSWYQQALGQGPQFIFQYYEEEERQRGNFPDRFSGHQFPNYSSELNVNALLLGDSALYLCASSLVRGSEQYFGPGTRLTVT.

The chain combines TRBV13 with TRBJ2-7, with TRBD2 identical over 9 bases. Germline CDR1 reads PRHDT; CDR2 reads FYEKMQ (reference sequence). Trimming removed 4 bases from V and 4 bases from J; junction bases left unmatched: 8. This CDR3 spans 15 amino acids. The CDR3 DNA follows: TGTGCCAGCAGCTCCTCCGGGACTAGCAAATACGAGCAGTACTTC. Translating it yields CASSSSGTSKYEQYF.

This CDR3 is CASSLSPNGHEQYF. DNA of the CDR3: TGTGCCAGCAGTTTATCGCCCAATGGACACGAGCAGTACTTC. This sequence joins TRBV27 and TRBJ2-7, with no clear D. CDR1 is MNHEY and CDR2 is SMNVEV in the germline V gene (reference sequence). The CDR3 length is 14 residues. V lost 0 bases and J lost 5, with 11 bases in between.

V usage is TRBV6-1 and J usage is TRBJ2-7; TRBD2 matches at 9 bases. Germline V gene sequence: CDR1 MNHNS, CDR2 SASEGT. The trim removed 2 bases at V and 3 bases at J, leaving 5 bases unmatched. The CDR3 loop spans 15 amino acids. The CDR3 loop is CASSEWREGVYEQYF. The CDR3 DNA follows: TGTGCCAGCAGTGAATGGCGGGAGGGAGTCTACGAGCAGTACTTC.

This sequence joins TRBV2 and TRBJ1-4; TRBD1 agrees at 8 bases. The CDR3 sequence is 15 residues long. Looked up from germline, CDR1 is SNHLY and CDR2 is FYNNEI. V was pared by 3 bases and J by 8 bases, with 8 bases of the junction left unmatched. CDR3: CASSDPAGGREKLFF. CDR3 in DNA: TGTGCCAGCAGTGACCCGGCAGGGGGCCGAGAAAAACTGTTTTTT.

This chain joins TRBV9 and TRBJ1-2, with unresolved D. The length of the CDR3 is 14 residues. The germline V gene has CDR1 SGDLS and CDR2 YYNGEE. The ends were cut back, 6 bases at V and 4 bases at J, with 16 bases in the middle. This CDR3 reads CASTADGNFYGYTF. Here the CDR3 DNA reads TGTGCCAGCACCGCGGACGGGAACTTCTATGGCTACACCTTC. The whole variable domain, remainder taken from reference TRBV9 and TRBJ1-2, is DSGVTQTPKHLITATGQRVTLRCSPRSGDLSVYWYQQSLDQGLQFLIQYYNGEERAKGNILERFSAQQFPDLHSELNLSSLELGDSALYFCASTADGNFYGYTFGSGTRLTVV.

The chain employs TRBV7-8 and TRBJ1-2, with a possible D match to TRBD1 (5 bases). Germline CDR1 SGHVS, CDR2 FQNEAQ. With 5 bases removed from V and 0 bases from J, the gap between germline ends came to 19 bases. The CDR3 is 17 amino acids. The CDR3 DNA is TGTGCCAGCAGCGCATTTGACCCGGGGACCGCTAACTATGGCTACACCTTC. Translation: CASSAFDPGTANYGYTF. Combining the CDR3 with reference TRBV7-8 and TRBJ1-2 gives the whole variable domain GAGVSQSPRYKVAKRGQDVALRCDPISGHVSLFWYQQALGQGPEFLTYFQNEAQLDKSGLPSDRFFAERPEGSVSTLKIQRTQQEDSAVYLCASSAFDPGTANYGYTFGSGTRLTVV.

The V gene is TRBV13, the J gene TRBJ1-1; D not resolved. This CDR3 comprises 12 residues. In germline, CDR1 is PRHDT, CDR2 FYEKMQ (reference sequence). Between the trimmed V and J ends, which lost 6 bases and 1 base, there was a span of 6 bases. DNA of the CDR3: TGTGCCAGCAGAGACGGGAACACTGAAGCTTTCTTT. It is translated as CASRDGNTEAFF.

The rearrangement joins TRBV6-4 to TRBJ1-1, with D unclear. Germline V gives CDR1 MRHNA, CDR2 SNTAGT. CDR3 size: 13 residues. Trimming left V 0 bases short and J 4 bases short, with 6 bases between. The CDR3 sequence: CASSDSISTEAFF. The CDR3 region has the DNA TGTGCCAGCAGTGACTCAATCTCCACTGAAGCTTTCTTT.

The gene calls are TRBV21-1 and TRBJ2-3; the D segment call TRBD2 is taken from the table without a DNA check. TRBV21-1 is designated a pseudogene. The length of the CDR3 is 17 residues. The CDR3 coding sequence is TGTGCCAGCAGCCCGACGGCGGGGGGGCGTGACCCAGATACGCAGTATTTT. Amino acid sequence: CASSPTAGGRDPDTQYF.

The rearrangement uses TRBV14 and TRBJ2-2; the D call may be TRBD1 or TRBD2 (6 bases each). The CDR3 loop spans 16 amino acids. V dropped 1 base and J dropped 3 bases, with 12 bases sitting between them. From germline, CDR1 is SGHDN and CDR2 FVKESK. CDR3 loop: CASSQGPGAHTGELFF. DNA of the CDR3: TGTGCCAGCAGCCAAGGTCCGGGGGCGCACACCGGGGAGCTGTTTTTT.

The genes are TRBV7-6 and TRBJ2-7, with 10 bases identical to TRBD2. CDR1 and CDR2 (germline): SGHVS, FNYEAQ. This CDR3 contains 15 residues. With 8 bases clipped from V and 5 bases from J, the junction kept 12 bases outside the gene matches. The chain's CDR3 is CASAPLAGGRNEQYF. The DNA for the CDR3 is TGTGCCAGCGCCCCCTTAGCGGGAGGAAGGAACGAGCAGTACTTC.